These T cell receptor beta chains were read from a single sample in a study of blood T cell repertoires in COVID-19. Sequenced by immunoSEQ multiplex PCR; TCRdb stores in-frame clones only, minus some. The sample consists of 200,000 to 300,000 clones, about nine tenths of them appearing once. The sample was PBMCs or T cells enriched from blood (not recorded which). The receptor set was obtained from a woman aged 25 to 45 with acute COVID-19. CDR3s include the opening cysteine and the closing phenylalanine or tryptophan. The D gene is left open where the match is weak. Clone size is not always given. Where it is, it says once, few, many or a class for expanded clones.

j_gene | len | abundance | v_gene | d_gene | CDR3nt | CDR3aa
TRBJ2-7 | 14 | - | TRBV5-1 | TRBD2 | TGCGCCAGCACCCCGGGACTAGCAATCTACGAGCAGTACTTC | CASTPGLAIYEQYF
TRBJ1-5 | 17 | - | TRBV4-3 | - | TGCGCCAGCAGCCAAGATCGGACACCCTATAGCAATCAGCCCCAGCATTTT | CASSQDRTPYSNQPQHF
TRBJ2-3 | 13 | - | TRBV29-1 | TRBD1 | TGCAGCGCCTCTAGACAGGGCGGAGATACGCAGTATTTT | CSASRQGGDTQYF
TRBJ1-1 | 15 | - | TRBV2 | - | TGTGCCAGCAGTGAATTGGTAGGAGGGTTCACTGAAGCTTTCTTT | CASSELVGGFTEAFF
TRBJ1-4 | 19 | few | TRBV9 | - | TGTGCCAGCAGCACCCACCCTGGACCGGGCCCGGGGAGGAATGAAAAACTGTTTTTT | CASSTHPGPGPGRNEKLFF
TRBJ2-1 | 14 | - | TRBV11-2 | TRBD2 | TGTGCCACCTATGGCCTGGGGGGGGACAATGAGCAGTTCTTC | CATYGLGGDNEQFF
TRBJ1-1 | 14 | - | TRBV18 | - | TGTGCCAGCTCACCCGGACAGACTAACACTGAAGCTTTCTTT | CASSPGQTNTEAFF
TRBJ2-5 | 15 | - | TRBV6-2/TRBV6-3 | TRBD2 | TGTGCCAGCAGTTACTCTCGCGGGGGGGGAGAGACCCAGTACTTC | CASSYSRGGGETQYF
TRBJ1-2 | 15 | - | TRBV9 | - | TGTGCCAGCAGCGCCGCTATAGGACGGGGTCATGGCTACACCTTC | CASSAAIGRGHGYTF
TRBJ1-2 | 16 | - | TRBV2 | - | TGTGCCAGCAGTGAGATACAGGGAGAGGGTAACTATGGCTACACCTTC | CASSEIQGEGNYGYTF
TRBJ1-1 | 13 | - | TRBV30 | TRBD1 | TGTGCCTGGAGAGAGACAGGGAGGACTGAAGCTTTCTTT | CAWRETGRTEAFF
TRBJ1-1 | 15 | - | TRBV10-3 | - | TGTGCCATCAGGTCCAGGGCCCTCGTGAACACTGAAGCTTTCTTT | CAIRSRALVNTEAFF
TRBJ1-1 | 15 | few | TRBV5-1 | TRBD1 | TGCGCCAGCAGCTTGACCGGGGACAGGGGCACTGAAGCTTTCTTT | CASSLTGDRGTEAFF
TRBJ1-2 | 14 | - | TRBV2 | - | TGTGCCAGCAGTGAAGCGGTGGCAGGGCTTGGCTACACCTTC | CASSEAVAGLGYTF
TRBJ2-2 | 15 | once | TRBV27 | TRBD1 | TGTGCCAGCACCCCACAGGGGGTTGGAACCGGGGAGCTGTTTTTT | CASTPQGVGTGELFF
TRBJ1-2 | 16 | - | TRBV5-8 | TRBD1 | TGTGCCAGCAGCTGGGATCGGGGGACAGGGGAGAATGGCTACACCTTC | CASSWDRGTGENGYTF
TRBJ2-3 | 17 | - | TRBV14 | - | TGTGCCAGCAGCCAAGGAACAGGACGAAGACCGGCAGATACGCAGTATTTT | CASSQGTGRRPADTQYF
TRBJ2-3 | 15 | - | TRBV6-5 | - | TGTGCCAGCAGTTCTAATGACAGCAGCACAGATACGCAGTATTTT | CASSSNDSSTDTQYF
TRBJ1-1 | 20 | - | TRBV7-6 | TRBD1 | TGTGCCAGCAGCCCTAGACAGGGTGGTAATGAGAGGAGTCCTTTCACTGAAGCTTTCTTT | CASSPRQGGNERSPFTEAFF
TRBJ1-3 | 15 | - | TRBV23-1 | - | TGCGCCAGCCGCCCCGAGGACTTCTCTGGAAACACCATATATTTT | CASRPEDFSGNTIYF
TRBJ1-3 | 16 | - | TRBV7-9 | - | TGTGCCAGCAGCTTCTTCACCACAACGTCCGGAAACACCATATATTTT | CASSFFTTTSGNTIYF
TRBJ1-2 | 17 | - | TRBV4-3 | TRBD1 | TGCGCCAGCAGCCAAAATGCCCGGGACAGAGAGTACTATGGCTACACCTTC | CASSQNARDREYYGYTF
TRBJ1-2 | 14 | - | TRBV24-1 | TRBD1 | TGTGCCACCAACCCGGGACAGGGGGCCTATGGCTACACCTTC | CATNPGQGAYGYTF
TRBJ2-3 | 14 | - | TRBV25-1 | TRBD1 | TGTGCCAGCAAGGAGAGGGGGCGGACAGATACGCAGTATTTT | CASKERGRTDTQYF
TRBJ2-5 | 13 | - | TRBV4-1 | - | TGCGCCAGCAGCTTCTTACCTCGGGAGACCCAGTACTTC | CASSFLPRETQYF
TRBJ1-2 | 13 | - | TRBV7-9 | TRBD1 | TGTGCCAGCAGCTTCCACAGGGGGCTTGGCTACACCTTC | CASSFHRGLGYTF
TRBJ2-1 | 15 | - | TRBV6-5 | TRBD2 | TGTGCCAGCAGCCCCGGACTAGCGGGGGACAATGAGCAGTTCTTC | CASSPGLAGDNEQFF
TRBJ1-2 | 13 | few | TRBV28 | - | TGTGCCAGTAAGGGTCCCGGGGAGTATGGCTACACCTTC | CASKGPGEYGYTF
TRBJ1-2 | 14 | - | TRBV6-5 | - | TGTGCCAGCAGTATAGGGGATTCTAACTATGGCTACACCTTC | CASSIGDSNYGYTF
TRBJ2-7 | 15 | once | TRBV9 | - | TGTGCCAGCGCAAGAGATGCATCCCTCTCCTACGAGCAGTACTTC | CASARDASLSYEQYF
TRBJ2-1 | 15 | - | TRBV7-8 | - | TGTGCCAGCAGCTTAGCCACCCGGACTCTTGATGAGCAGTTCTTC | CASSLATRTLDEQFF
TRBJ1-2 | 16 | - | TRBV6-5 | - | TGTGCCAGCAGTTACTCGTCGGGGAGGGAGGCCTATGGCTACACCTTC | CASSYSSGREAYGYTF
TRBJ1-2 | 13 | - | TRBV5-6 | - | TGTGCCAGCAGCCGCGGAGGGAACTATGGCTACACCTTC | CASSRGGNYGYTF
TRBJ1-3 | 15 | - | TRBV5-4 | - | TGTGCCAGCAGCTTTGAGTCGGGGTCTCGGGACACCATATATTTT | CASSFESGSRDTIYF
TRBJ2-3 | 15 | few | TRBV4-3 | - | TGCGCCAGCAGCCAACGTTCGAATATCGGGGATACGCAGTATTTT | CASSQRSNIGDTQYF